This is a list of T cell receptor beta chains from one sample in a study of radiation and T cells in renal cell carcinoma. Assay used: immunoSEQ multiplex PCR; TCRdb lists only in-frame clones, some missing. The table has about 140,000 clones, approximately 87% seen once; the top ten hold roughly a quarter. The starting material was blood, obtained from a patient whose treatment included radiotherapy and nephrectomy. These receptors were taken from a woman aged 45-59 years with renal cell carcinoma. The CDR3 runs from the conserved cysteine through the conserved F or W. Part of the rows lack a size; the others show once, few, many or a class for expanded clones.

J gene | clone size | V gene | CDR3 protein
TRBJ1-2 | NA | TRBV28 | CASSLYAGGYGYTF
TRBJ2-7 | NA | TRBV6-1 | CASSGPFYEQYF
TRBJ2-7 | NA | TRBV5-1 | CASSFSYEQYF
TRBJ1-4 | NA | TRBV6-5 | CASTQDRDNEKLFF
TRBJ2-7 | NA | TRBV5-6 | CASSQTTGLGYEQYF
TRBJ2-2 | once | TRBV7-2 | CASSLTRELAGELFF
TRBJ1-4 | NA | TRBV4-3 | CASSQDKGQGELFF
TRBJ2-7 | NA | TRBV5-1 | CASSLAGQGKDEQYF
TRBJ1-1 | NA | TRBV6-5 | CASSYSIPGGTEAFF
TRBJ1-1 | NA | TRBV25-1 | CASSEGGEQGVTEAFF
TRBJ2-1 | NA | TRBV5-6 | CASSWAGALSYNEQFF
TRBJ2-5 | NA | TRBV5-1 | CASSLFDGIETQYF
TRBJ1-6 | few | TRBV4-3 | CASSQDRQGNSPLHF
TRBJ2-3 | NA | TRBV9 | CASSASLAGGADTQYF
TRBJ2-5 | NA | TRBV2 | CASRGDSKETQYF